This T cell receptor beta chain was retrieved from a study of T cells after posttransplantation cyclophosphamide. Study observations and caveats: TRB clonality was highly associated with recipient CMV seropositivity and reactivation.

Methotrexate plus calcineurin inhibitor accompanied controls' myeloablative marrow transplants; sampling was 1 year later. The table came from immunoSEQ multiplex PCR; TCRdb's copy has only in-frame clones and leaves some out. In the table there are about 12,000 clones, about 80% of which are singletons. The germline V gene has CDR1 SEHNR and CDR2 FQNEAQ (reference sequence). The V gene lost 5 bases and the J gene lost 6 bases, with 18 bases spanning the gap. The CDR3 consists of 15 residues. In the case of this clone: Its target is not known.

Sequencing was performed on PBMCs, taken 367 days after allogeneic stem cell transplant with calcineurin inhibitor and methotrexate. V gene TRBV7-9 combines with J gene TRBJ2-3, with D possibly being TRBD2 (6 bases). The receptor was derived from a young adult male patient who received an allogeneic stem cell transplant from an unrelated donor, was CMV-positive, and had acute GVHD only. Some T cells may be transferred from the graft donor. This chain's CDR3 is CASSGRSSAPDTQYF. In DNA form, the CDR3 reads TGTGCCAGCAGCGGGCGGTCTAGCGCTCCCGATACGCAGTATTTT.